This is a list of T cell receptor beta chains from one sample in a study of identical twins. TCRdb reprocessed the 5' RACE reads with MiXCR, giving one entry per CDR3 protein. Among 240,000 or so distinct CDR3 sequences, over 9.5% were seen once, and the ten largest hold about 9.1%. Sample: memory T cells sorted from blood. The receptors shown here come from a man aged 50-59 years in good health. Both conserved end residues are part of each CDR3. D genes are given only for firm matches. Clone size is not always given. Where it is, it says once, few, many or a class for expanded clones.

V gene	clone size	J gene	D gene	CDR3 protein	CDR3 DNA
TRBV6-5	few	TRBJ1-2	.	CASSYLPDSLRGYTF	TGTGCCAGCAGTTACCTTCCCGACAGCTTGCGTGGCTACACCTTC
TRBV27	.	TRBJ2-1	.	CASSLSVGGVNEQFF	TGTGCCAGCAGTTTATCCGTCGGGGGTGTCAATGAGCAGTTCTTC
TRBV10-2	many	TRBJ1-2	.	CANPTRSKDYGYTF	TGCGCCAACCCAACGCGGAGTAAGGACTATGGCTACACCTTC
TRBV4-3	few	TRBJ1-3	.	CASSQDLGPNDSGNTIYF	TGCGCCAGCAGCCAAGATCTGGGGCCGAACGACTCTGGAAACACCATATATTTT
TRBV12-3/TRBV12-4	many	TRBJ1-2	.	CASSLRQMEGYTF	TGTGCCAGCAGTCTTCGACAGATGGAGGGCTACACCTTC
TRBV24-1	few	TRBJ2-5	TRBD2	CATSDGSRTSVETQYF	TGTGCCACCAGTGATGGGTCCAGGACTAGCGTGGAGACCCAGTACTTC
TRBV6-1	few	TRBJ2-2	TRBD1	CASSTRTGGNTGELFF	TGTGCCAGCAGTACACGGACAGGGGGCAACACCGGGGAGCTGTTTTTT
TRBV4-3	.	TRBJ2-7	.	CASSQDSSSGSYEQYF	TGCGCCAGCAGCCAAGATAGTAGTAGCGGCTCCTACGAGCAGTACTTC
TRBV4-2	.	TRBJ1-3	.	CASSQVLNRAGNTIYF	TGTGCCAGCAGCCAAGTCTTAAACAGGGCTGGAAACACCATATATTTT
TRBV20-1	many	TRBJ1-2	.	CSARDIRGGTNYGYTF	TGCAGTGCTAGAGATATTCGGGGGGGAACTAACTATGGCTACACCTTC
TRBV29-1	few	TRBJ2-7	TRBD2	CSVEDRGGPGEQYF	TGCAGCGTTGAAGATCGGGGAGGGCCCGGCGAGCAGTACTTC
TRBV21-1	.	TRBJ1-5	.	CASSKDGNRGRVGNQPQHF	TGTGCCAGCAGCAAAGATGGTAACAGGGGGCGCGTAGGCAATCAGCCCCAGCATTTT
TRBV7-6	.	TRBJ2-1	TRBD2	CASSILSGSSYNEQFF	TGTGCCAGCAGCATCCTTAGCGGGAGCTCCTACAATGAGCAGTTCTTC
TRBV6-6	many	TRBJ2-5	.	CASSFLGGETQYF	TGTGCCAGCAGTTTCTTGGGGGGAGAGACCCAGTACTTC
TRBV9	.	TRBJ1-2	.	CASSPPHNVGYTF	TGTGCCAGCAGCCCGCCCCATAATGTGGGCTACACCTTC
TRBV5-1	.	TRBJ1-1	.	CASSGGTSSDTEAFF	TGCGCCAGCAGCGGGGGGACATCCTCCGACACTGAAGCTTTCTTT
TRBV14	.	TRBJ2-7	TRBD1	CASSPFTGDYEQYF	TGTGCCAGCAGCCCGTTCACAGGGGACTACGAGCAGTACTTC
TRBV12-3/TRBV12-4	.	TRBJ2-7	.	CASSFLQSYEQYF	TGTGCCAGCAGTTTTTTGCAGAGCTACGAGCAGTACTTC
TRBV7-2	.	TRBJ2-3	TRBD1	CASSPGQVKHTQYF	TGTGCCAGCTCTCCGGGACAGGTTAAACATACGCAGTATTTT
TRBV19	few	TRBJ2-3	TRBD1	CASSGRTGSTDTQYF	TGTGCCAGTAGTGGCAGGACAGGGAGCACAGATACGCAGTATTTT
TRBV11-2	.	TRBJ2-3	TRBD2	CASSSTITSGGPPDTQYF	TGTGCCAGCAGCTCGACAATCACTAGCGGGGGGCCCCCAGATACGCAGTATTTT
TRBV29-1	.	TRBJ2-5	.	CSVGERETQYF	TGCAGCGTTGGAGAGCGGGAGACCCAGTACTTC
TRBV6-6	.	TRBJ1-2	.	CAGSRGPDYGYTF	TGTGCCGGTTCCAGGGGCCCCGACTATGGCTACACCTTC
TRBV21-1	many	TRBJ2-5	.	CASRYGTAIFQETQYF	TGTGCCAGCAGGTACGGGACCGCAATTTTCCAAGAGACCCAGTACTTC
TRBV20-1	.	TRBJ2-7	TRBD2	CSATSSSGIYKQYF	TGCAGTGCTACATCATCTAGCGGGATTTACAAGCAGTACTTC
TRBV11-2	.	TRBJ2-2	TRBD1	CASSFTRQGSGELFF	TGTGCCAGCAGCTTCACTCGACAGGGGTCCGGGGAGCTGTTTTTT
TRBV10-1	few	TRBJ2-1	TRBD2	CASSDPGLNNEQFF	TGCGCCAGCAGTGATCCGGGACTAAACAATGAGCAGTTCTTC
TRBV24-1	.	TRBJ2-3	TRBD1	CATSDFGGQGMDTQYF	TGTGCCACCAGTGATTTCGGGGGACAGGGGATGGATACGCAGTATTTT